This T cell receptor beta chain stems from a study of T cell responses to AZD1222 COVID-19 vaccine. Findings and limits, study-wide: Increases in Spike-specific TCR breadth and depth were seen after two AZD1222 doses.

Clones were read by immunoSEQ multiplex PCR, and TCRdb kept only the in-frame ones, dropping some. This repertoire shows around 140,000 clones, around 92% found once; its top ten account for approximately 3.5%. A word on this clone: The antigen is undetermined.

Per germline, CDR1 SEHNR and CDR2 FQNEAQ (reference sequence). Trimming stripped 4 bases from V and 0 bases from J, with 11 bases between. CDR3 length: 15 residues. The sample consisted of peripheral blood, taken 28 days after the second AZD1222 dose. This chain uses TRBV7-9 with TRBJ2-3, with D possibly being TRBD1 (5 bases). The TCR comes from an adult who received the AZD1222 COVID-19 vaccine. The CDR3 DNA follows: TGTGCCAGCAGCTACGGATACAGGAGCACAGATACGCAGTATTTT. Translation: CASSYGYRSTDTQYF.